The 6 T cell receptor beta chains presented below share a single source sample, sequenced in a study of blood T cell repertoires in COVID-19. Only in-frame clones appear in the TCRdb table, and some are missing; sequencing was by immunoSEQ multiplex PCR. The sample holds some 310,000 clones; about nine tenths are singletons and the top ten take less than 3%. Sequenced: peripheral blood. These receptors all stem from a woman in her 30s with COVID-19, enrolled during active disease.

The chain links TRBV7-9 to TRBJ1-2; TRBD1 agrees at 9 bases. This CDR3 is built from 16 residues. Germline trimming cut 4 bases from V and 4 bases from J; bases unmatched to any gene: 10. The V gene's germline CDR1 is SEHNR and CDR2 FQNEAQ (reference sequence). This CDR3 is CASSSTGTGSGYGYTF. The CDR3 bases are TGTGCCAGCAGCTCCACCGGGACAGGGTCGGGCTATGGCTACACCTTC.

The rearrangement links TRBV5-1 to TRBJ2-7, with 9 nucleotides matching TRBD2. Germline CDR1 and CDR2: SGHRS and YFSETQ. V lost 0 bases to trimming and J lost 6 bases; unmatched junction nucleotides: 7. The CDR3 runs to 15 residues. The DNA for the CDR3 is TGCGCCAGCAGCTTGGGGGTAGCGGGAGAGGGCGAGCAGTACTTC. This gives the protein CASSLGVAGEGEQYF.

This chain joins TRBV27 and TRBJ1-1; D not resolved. The ends were cut back, 3 bases at V and 0 bases at J, with 14 bases in the middle. CDR1 is MNHEY, CDR2 SMNVEV, per germline (reference sequence). The CDR3 runs 16 residues. In nucleotides, the CDR3 is TGTGCCAGCAGTTTGCGACAAGGAAACATGAACACTGAAGCTTTCTTT. Protein product: CASSLRQGNMNTEAFF.

CDR3 region: CASSFGTSVENEQFF. CDR3 nucleotides: TGTGCCAGCAGTTTTGGTACTAGCGTCGAGAATGAGCAGTTCTTC. V gene TRBV27 combines with J gene TRBJ2-1, with 7 nucleotides matching TRBD2. This CDR3 comprises 15 residues. Per germline, CDR1 MNHEY and CDR2 SMNVEV (reference sequence). The trim removed 3 bases at V and 7 bases at J, leaving 9 bases unmatched.

The chain uses TRBV28 and TRBJ1-1; D uncertain. Looked up from germline, CDR1 is MDHEN and CDR2 is SYDVKM. There are 15 residues in the CDR3. V was trimmed by 2 bases and J by 0 bases, leaving 10 bases between them. The CDR3 region has the DNA TGTGCCAGCAGTTTAGAAGCAGGCATGAACACTGAAGCTTTCTTT. Its translation is CASSLEAGMNTEAFF. The full variable domain, in which reference TRBV28 and TRBJ1-1 provide the parts outside the CDR3, is DVKVTQSSRYLVKRTGEKVFLECVQDMDHENMFWYRQDPGLGLRLIYFSYDVKMKEKGDIPEGYSVSREKKERFSLILESASTNQTSMYLCASSLEAGMNTEAFFGQGTRLTVV.

The V and J genes are TRBV28 and TRBJ1-4; the D gene is possibly TRBD1 (5 bases). The length of the CDR3 is 15 residues. Per the germline V gene, CDR1 is MDHEN and CDR2 is SYDVKM. V lost 1 base to trimming and J lost 11 bases, with 17 bases between them. The chain's CDR3 is CASSLSSGSQSKLFF. As DNA, the CDR3 is TGTGCCAGCAGTTTATCGTCAGGGTCCCAATCGAAACTGTTTTTT.